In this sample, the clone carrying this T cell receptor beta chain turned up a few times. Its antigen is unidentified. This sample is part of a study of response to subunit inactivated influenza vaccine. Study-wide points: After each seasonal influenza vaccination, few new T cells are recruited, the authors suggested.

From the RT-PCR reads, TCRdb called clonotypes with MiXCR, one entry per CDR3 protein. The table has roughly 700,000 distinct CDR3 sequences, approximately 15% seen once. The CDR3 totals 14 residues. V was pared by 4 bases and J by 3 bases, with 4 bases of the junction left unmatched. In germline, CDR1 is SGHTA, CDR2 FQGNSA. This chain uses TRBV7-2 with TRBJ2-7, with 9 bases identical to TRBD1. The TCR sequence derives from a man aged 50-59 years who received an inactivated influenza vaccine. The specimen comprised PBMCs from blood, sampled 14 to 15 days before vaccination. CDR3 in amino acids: CASSSGTGNYEQYF. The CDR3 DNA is TGTGCCAGCAGCTCCGGGACAGGGAACTACGAGCAGTACTTC.